Following are 25 T cell receptor beta chains from one sample sequenced in a study of T cell repertoires in cytomegalovirus infection (dated by TCRdb to the late 2010s). The reads were generated on an Illumina HiSeq 1500. In-frame beta chains were kept once TCRdb had trimmed the public reads at Q25 with fastp and called clones with MiXCR. Rows merge per CDR3 protein into single entries with the most common DNA and genes. Counted in this sample were fewer than 200,000 distinct CDR3 sequences; 13% to 15% of them appeared once. The ten largest clones add up to 27% of the sample. The sequencing input was PBMCs. Every receptor here comes from a human donor in good health (CMV status not recorded). Some clones in this sample may be carry-over from other donors' samples.

This clonotype was observed a few times. This chain uses TRBV20-1 with TRBJ2-3; unclear D gene. Per the germline V gene, CDR1 is DFQATT and CDR2 is SNEGSKA (reference sequence). V was pared by 6 bases and J by 0 bases, with 13 bases between. The CDR3 totals 14 residues. CDR3 region: CSAQPHISTDTQYF. The CDR3 DNA reads TGCAGTGCCCAACCCCATATTAGCACAGATACGCAGTATTTT.

In this sample, this clonotype turned up a few times. The chain recombines TRBV29-1 with TRBJ1-1; possibly TRBD1 for D (6 bases). Germline loops: CDR1 SQVTM, CDR2 ANQGSEA. The CDR3 covers 13 residues. V gave up 6 bases and J gave up 4 bases, with 15 bases separating them. The CDR3 loop reads CSVDRPGSTEAFF. Here the CDR3 DNA reads TGCAGCGTAGACAGGCCAGGGAGCACTGAAGCTTTCTTT.

J is TRBJ2-3 and V is TRBV14; unclear D gene. V was cut by 4 bases and J by 1 base, with 9 bases left in between. The CDR3 is made up of 14 amino acids. Germline CDR1 and CDR2: SGHDN and FVKESK. As DNA, the CDR3 is TGTGCCAGCAGCCTCAATTATGGCACAGATACGCAGTATTTT. Translating gives CASSLNYGTDTQYF.

This chain connects TRBV28 to TRBJ1-2; D gene uncertain. Germline CDR1 is MDHEN and CDR2 is SYDVKM. CDR3 length: 18 residues. Trimming removed 6 bases at V and 8 bases at J, with 31 bases between. The CDR3 loop reads CASSFTLPLRDIRRGYTF. CDR3 nucleotides: TGTGCCAGCAGCTTTACACTCCCACTCCGGGATATTAGGAGAGGCTACACCTTC.

The rearrangement joins TRBV19 to TRBJ1-5; D is unclear. The CDR3 length is 17 residues. V was cut by 3 bases and J by 4 bases, with 19 bases left in between. CDR1 and CDR2 (germline): LNHDA, SQIVND (reference sequence). CDR3: CASSIYGIGHRNQPQHF. CDR3 DNA: TGTGCCAGTAGTATCTATGGGATCGGGCACCGTAATCAGCCCCAGCATTTT.

This clonotype occurred many times. V is TRBV28 and J is TRBJ2-7; TRBD2 matches 9 bases. The CDR3 has 15 residues. The V gene's germline CDR1 is MDHEN and CDR2 SYDVKM. V dropped 5 bases and J dropped 2; count of bases not matched to a gene: 7. DNA of the CDR3: TGTGCCAGCAGTATAGCGGGAGCGTCCCCCTACGAGCAGTACTTC. Protein product: CASSIAGASPYEQYF.

The chain carries TRBV12-5 and TRBJ1-3; the match to TRBD1 covers 8 bases. Germline-derived CDR1 and CDR2 are LGHNT and FRNRAP. The CDR3 covers 16 residues. J was trimmed by 4 bases and V by 0 bases; bases with no gene match: 5. CDR3 DNA: TGTGCTAGTGGTTTGGTGACAGGGGTCGCCGGAAACACCATATATTTT. Protein product: CASGLVTGVAGNTIYF. The full variable domain, rest sourced from reference TRBV12-5 and TRBJ1-3, is DARVTQTPRHKVTEMGQEVTMRCQPILGHNTVFWYRQTMMQGLELLAYFRNRAPLDDSGMPKDRFSAEMPDATLATLKIQPSEPRDSAVYFCASGLVTGVAGNTIYFGEGSWLTVV.

This clonotype was found many times. This sequence joins TRBV10-3 and TRBJ1-1, with a possible D match to TRBD1 (5 bases). The germline V gene has CDR1 ENHRY and CDR2 SYGVKD. The CDR3 is 15 residues long. The V end lost 0 bases, the J end lost 4 bases, and 12 bases lay between the germline ends. The CDR3 nucleotides are TGTGCCATCAGTGAGTCGATGGAGGGGCGCACTGAAGCTTTCTTT. The encoded protein is CAISESMEGRTEAFF.

This clonotype occurred many times. The CDR3 loop is CASSLLLGESPLHF. The CDR3, as DNA: TGTGCCAGCAGCCTCCTCCTCGGGGAATCACCCCTCCACTTT. V usage is TRBV11-2 and J usage is TRBJ1-6; no firm D call. Germline values: CDR1 SGHAT, CDR2 FQNNGV. The length of the CDR3 is 14 residues. The V end was cut by 5 bases, the J end by 10 bases, with 15 bases between.

Remarks on this clonotype: The germline gene is not matched at one end of the junction; a read error may be the cause. This rearrangement joins TRBV10-3 to TRBJ1-3, with 8 bases fitting TRBD1. CDR1 is ENHRY and CDR2 is SYGVKD in the germline V gene. The CDR3 spans 16 residues. Here the CDR3 reads CTIAPRTGPTGNTIYF. Here the CDR3 DNA reads TGTACCATCGCACCGCGGACAGGGCCGACTGGAAACACCATATATTTT.

Many counts were recorded for this clonotype. The V and J genes are TRBV28 and TRBJ2-7, with D possibly called TRBD1 or TRBD2 (5 bases each). In germline, CDR1 is MDHEN, CDR2 SYDVKM. V was clipped by 6 bases and J by 0 bases, with 15 bases between them. This CDR3 spans 15 amino acids. The CDR3 bases are TGTGCCAGCAGCGGGACCGGGACCGGCTCCTACGAGCAGTACTTC. Translation gives CASSGTGTGSYEQYF.

This clonotype was recorded many times. This chain joins TRBV6-5 and TRBJ2-1; the match to TRBD2 covers 8 bases. V was clipped by 2 bases and J by 7 bases; unmatched bases: 7. The CDR3 sequence is 15 residues long. Germline CDR1 is MNHEY and CDR2 is SVGAGI. The CDR3 spells CASSYGRGGGNEQFF. CDR3 DNA: TGTGCCAGCAGTTACGGACGGGGGGGTGGGAATGAGCAGTTCTTC.

The chain links TRBV28 to TRBJ2-7; tentatively, D is TRBD1 (6 bases). The CDR3 is made up of 14 amino acids. CDR1 MDHEN and CDR2 SYDVKM come from the germline V gene. V lost 8 bases and J 4 bases, leaving 18 bases between the germline ends. CDR3: CASVSSTGLYEQYF. CDR3 coding DNA: TGTGCCAGCGTATCCTCGACAGGTCTTTACGAGCAGTACTTC.

This clonotype appeared many times. V is TRBV12-3 or TRBV12-4 and J is TRBJ2-7, with D maybe TRBD1 (5 bases). Trimming removed 6 bases at V and 3 bases at J, with 9 bases between. CDR3 length equals 12 residues. CDR3 in amino acids: CASSLDIYEQYF. Written as DNA, the CDR3 is TGTGCCAGCAGCCTGGACATCTACGAGCAGTACTTC.

This clonotype was detected only a few times. This sequence joins TRBV19 and TRBJ2-1, with 10 bases lining up with TRBD2. The CDR3 sequence is 15 residues long. J lost 8 bases, V lost 3 bases, and 7 bases had no gene match. Germline lookup yields CDR1 LNHDA and CDR2 SQIVND (reference sequence). Here the CDR3 DNA reads TGTGCCAGTAGTATTAGGCTAGCGGGAGCCCATGAGCAGTTCTTC. As protein: CASSIRLAGAHEQFF. The full variable domain, with the rest looked up from reference TRBV19 and TRBJ2-1, is DGGITQSPKYLFRKEGQNVTLSCEQNLNHDAMYWYRQDPGQGLRLIYYSQIVNDFQKGDIAEGYSVSREKKESFPLTVTSAQKNPTAFYLCASSIRLAGAHEQFFGPGTRLTVL.

This clonotype has a count of ten or more. The chain employs TRBV7-8 and TRBJ1-2, with D unresolved. CDR1 and CDR2 (germline): SGHVS, FQNEAQ. The CDR3 has 14 amino acids. The V end was cut by 0 bases, the J end by 3 bases, with 8 bases between. In DNA form, the CDR3 reads TGTGCCAGCAGCTTAGCGGGCGGAGACTATGGCTACACCTTC. It codes for CASSLAGGDYGYTF.

This clonotype was seen at least ten times. The genes are TRBV7-2 and TRBJ1-5; 7 bases are a match to TRBD1. Looked up from germline, CDR1 is SGHTA and CDR2 is FQGNSA. The J segment lost 7 bases and the V segment lost 5 bases, leaving 5 bases of the junction unmatched. The CDR3 covers 13 residues. In nucleotides, the CDR3 is TGTGCCAGCAGCCCAAGACAGGGCCAGCCCCAGCATTTT. This encodes CASSPRQGQPQHF. Supplemented by reference TRBV7-2 and TRBJ1-5, the full variable domain reads GAGVSQSPSNKVTEKGKDVELRCDPISGHTALYWYRQSLGQGLEFLIYFQGNSAPDKSGLPSDRFSAERTGGSVSTLTIQRTQQEDSAVYLCASSPRQGQPQHFGDGTRLSIL.

This rearrangement joins TRBV20-1 to TRBJ1-4; D unclear. Germline values: CDR1 DFQATT, CDR2 SNEGSKA (reference sequence). The CDR3 totals 13 residues. The V gene lost 6 bases and the J gene lost 0 bases, with 8 bases spanning the gap. The CDR3 region has the DNA TGCAGTGCCAGCGGGGCAACTAATGAAAAACTGTTTTTT. Amino acid sequence: CSASGATNEKLFF.

The chain uses TRBV11-2 and TRBJ2-3; possible D gene TRBD2, 5 bases. This CDR3 is built from 13 residues. CDR1 SGHAT and CDR2 FQNNGV come from the germline V gene. V was clipped by 0 bases and J by 7 bases, with 8 bases between them. CDR3 DNA: TGTGCCAGCAGCTTAGATCGGGGAAATACGCAGTATTTT. Translating it yields CASSLDRGNTQYF.

Ten or more counts support this clonotype. V and J are TRBV6-6 and TRBJ2-1; D might be TRBD1 (5 bases). The CDR3 has 12 amino acids. Germline assignment: CDR1 MNHNY and CDR2 SVGAGI (reference sequence). Between the trimmed V and J ends, which lost 11 bases and 4 bases, there was a span of 12 bases. CDR3 region: CAGATRYNEQFF. DNA of the CDR3: TGTGCCGGGGCGACCAGATACAATGAGCAGTTCTTC.

This clonotype has at least ten counts. The chain has TRBV7-2 and TRBJ1-2; D unresolved. From germline, CDR1 is SGHTA and CDR2 FQGNSA. CDR3 size: 12 residues. Trimming removed 6 bases at V and 4 bases at J, with 9 bases between. The CDR3 is CASSIRPYGYTF. CDR3 sequence (DNA): TGTGCCAGCAGTATCCGGCCCTATGGCTACACCTTC.

This clonotype turned up a few times. In DNA form, the CDR3 reads TGCAGTGCTATATCCCCTCGAAACAGGGTTAGGAGTTCACCCCTCCACTTT. This sequence encodes CSAISPRNRVRSSPLHF. The chain has TRBV20-1 and TRBJ1-6, with D perhaps TRBD1 (6 bases). The germline V gene has CDR1 DFQATT and CDR2 SNEGSKA (reference sequence). Trimming took 4 bases from V and 9 from J, leaving 25 bases between them. The CDR3 is 17 residues long.

The chain is built from TRBV5-6 and TRBJ1-5, with D unresolved. The CDR3 covers 16 residues. Trimming shortened V by 3 bases and J by 0 bases, and 13 bases separated the two germline ends. Germline V gene sequence: CDR1 SGHDT, CDR2 YYEEEE. The CDR3, as DNA: TGTGCCAGCAGCTCGACGGTCCTGTATAGCAATCAGCCCCAGCATTTT. Amino acids: CASSSTVLYSNQPQHF.

There are many counts of this clonotype. V and J are TRBV27 and TRBJ2-7; D remains unclear. The CDR3 runs to 14 residues. V shed 5 bases and J shed 2 bases, with 13 bases lying between them. In germline, CDR1 is MNHEY, CDR2 SMNVEV (reference sequence). This chain's CDR3 is CASSNPRTTYEQYF. The DNA of the CDR3 is TGTGCCAGCAGTAACCCCCGTACAACCTACGAGCAGTACTTC.

At least ten counts were recorded for this clonotype. CDR3: CASIRSTEAFF. In DNA form, the CDR3 reads TGTGCCAGCATCCGTAGCACTGAAGCTTTCTTT. The chain uses TRBV6-4 and TRBJ1-1; D is uncertain. This CDR3 has 11 residues. V was clipped by 7 bases and J by 4 bases, with 7 bases between them. Germline V CDR1 and CDR2: MRHNA, SNTAGT.